This entry lists 13 T cell receptor beta chains sequenced from one sample in a study of shared clonotypes between healthy human individuals. TCRdb keeps only in-frame clones here, not all; method: immunoSEQ multiplex PCR. This sample has about 980,000 clones, with over 75% found just once. The source material was memory CD4+ T cells sorted from blood. Subset meaning: CD45RA-negative fraction. The source of these receptors is a man aged 18 to 30 in good health.

The chain carries TRBV5-1 and TRBJ2-5; 8 nucleotides align to TRBD2. Germline CDR1 is SGHRS and CDR2 is YFSETQ. The V segment lost 4 bases and the J segment 2 bases; nucleotides outside the gene matches: 10. The CDR3 sequence is 16 residues long. DNA of the CDR3: TGCGCCAGCAGCGCGGCCGCAGCGGGAGTTCAAGAGACCCAGTACTTC. Translation: CASSAAAAGVQETQYF.

The V and J genes are TRBV9 and TRBJ1-3; possible D gene TRBD1, 5 bases. The germline V and J ends were trimmed by 4 bases and 0 bases, with 11 bases remaining between them. The CDR3 has 15 residues. The germline gives CDR1 SGDLS, CDR2 YYNGEE. The CDR3 coding sequence is TGTGCCAGCAGCCCGGGGGGGATCTCTGGAAACACCATATATTTT. Protein: CASSPGGISGNTIYF.

As for this clone: This sample also contains other DNA sequences that code for the same CDR3. As DNA, the CDR3 is TGTGCCAGCAGCGCGGGACCGGGATACGAGCAGTACTTC. It specifies CASSAGPGYEQYF. The chain employs TRBV9 and TRBJ2-7; the D call may be TRBD1 or TRBD2 (5 bases each). CDR3 size: 13 residues. V lost 3 bases to trimming and J lost 4 bases, with 11 bases between them. Germline V CDR1 and CDR2: SGDLS, YYNGEE.

This chain links TRBV30 with TRBJ2-1; no firm D call. Trimming cost V 0 bases and J 6 bases, with 12 bases left between them. Germline V gene sequence: CDR1 GTSNPN, CDR2 SVGIG (reference sequence). The CDR3 totals 14 residues. The CDR3 protein is CAWSVTGYPNEQFF. DNA of the CDR3: TGTGCCTGGAGTGTAACCGGTTACCCCAATGAGCAGTTCTTC. Full variable domain (missing parts from reference TRBV30 and TRBJ2-1): SQTIHQWPATLVQPVGSPLSLECTVEGTSNPNLYWYRQAAGRGLQLLFYSVGIGQISSEVPQNLSASRPQDRQFILSSKKLLLSDSGFYLCAWSVTGYPNEQFFGPGTRLTVL.

The chain employs TRBV27 and TRBJ1-1; TRBD1 matches 7 bases. J was trimmed by 5 bases and V by 6 bases; bases with no gene match: 9. This CDR3 has 14 residues. Germline CDR1 and CDR2: MNHEY and SMNVEV (reference sequence). The CDR3 is CASSPGNRGTEAFF. As DNA, the CDR3 is TGTGCCAGCAGCCCGGGGAACAGGGGAACTGAAGCTTTCTTT.

The rearrangement uses TRBV5-1 and TRBJ2-1; a weak D match, TRBD2 (6 bases). The CDR3 sequence is 13 residues long. Germline loops: CDR1 SGHRS, CDR2 YFSETQ. With 4 bases removed from V and 9 bases from J, the gap between germline ends came to 14 bases. CDR3 in amino acids: CASSPEGPSEQFF. CDR3 bases: TGCGCCAGCAGCCCGGAGGGGCCCAGTGAGCAGTTCTTC. Filled out from reference TRBV5-1 and TRBJ2-1, the complete variable domain reads KAGVTQTPRYLIKTRGQQVTLSCSPISGHRSVSWYQQTPGQGLQFLFEYFSETQRNKGNFPGRFSGRQFSNSRSEMNVSTLELGDSALYLCASSPEGPSEQFFGPGTRLTVL.

As to this clone: At the DNA level, this CDR3 is encoded by other sequences in the same sample as well. The gene calls are TRBV5-1 and TRBJ1-5; D remains unclear. CDR3 length: 14 residues. V was pared by 0 bases and J by 2 bases, with 6 bases between. The germline V gene has CDR1 SGHRS and CDR2 YFSETQ. CDR3 amino acids: CASSLGTGNQPQHF. As DNA, the CDR3 is TGCGCCAGCAGCTTGGGAACGGGCAATCAGCCCCAGCATTTT.

The chain carries TRBV7-8 and TRBJ2-3; 13 positions match TRBD2. From germline, CDR1 is SGHVS and CDR2 FQNEAQ. The CDR3 contains 20 residues. After removal of 5 bases from V and 2 bases from J, the junction contained 16 bases not matched to a gene. CDR3 sequence (DNA): TGTGCCAGCAGCCCCAGGACTAGCGGGAGCCAGAGAACGGACACAGATACGCAGTATTTT. Translation: CASSPRTSGSQRTDTDTQYF.

Only a few counts were recorded for this clone. This sample includes further DNA sequences coding for the same CDR3. V usage is TRBV27 and J usage is TRBJ1-2; 9 positions agree with TRBD1. The CDR3 contains 12 residues. CDR1 and CDR2 (germline): MNHEY, SMNVEV (reference sequence). The J segment lost 5 bases and the V segment lost 6 bases, leaving 1 base of the junction unmatched. The CDR3 is CASRGQGYGYTF. The DNA for the CDR3 is TGTGCCAGCAGGGGACAGGGATATGGCTACACCTTC.

The chain recombines TRBV2 with TRBJ1-2; 8 bases map to TRBD1. J gave up 6 bases and V 4 bases, and 10 bases lay outside the gene matches. This CDR3 is built from 15 residues. Germline-derived CDR1 and CDR2 are SNHLY and FYNNEI. The CDR3 reads CASSATPSQGDGYTF. DNA for the CDR3: TGTGCCAGCAGTGCGACACCTTCACAGGGGGATGGCTACACCTTC.

This rearrangement joins TRBV5-6 to TRBJ1-5, with 11 positions matching TRBD1. The V gene's germline CDR1 is SGHDT and CDR2 YYEEEE. The CDR3 contains 17 residues. The trim removed 6 bases at V and 1 base at J, leaving 9 bases unmatched. CDR3 region: CASTPGQGVRSNQPQHF. Here the CDR3 DNA reads TGTGCCAGCACCCCGGGACAGGGGGTGAGGAGCAATCAGCCCCAGCATTTT. The full variable domain, its missing parts supplied by reference TRBV5-6 and TRBJ1-5, is DAGVTQSPTHLIKTRGQQVTLRCSPKSGHDTVSWYQQALGQGPQFIFQYYEEEERQRGNFPDRFSGHQFPNYSSELNVNALLLGDSALYLCASTPGQGVRSNQPQHFGDGTRLSIL.

The CDR3 bases are TGCGCCAGCAGCCCGGGACAGGCGTCCATCTCCTACGAGCAGTACTTC. The encoded protein is CASSPGQASISYEQYF. This chain connects TRBV5-1 to TRBJ2-7, with 8 bases matching TRBD1. The CDR3 spans 16 residues. Germline trimming cut 4 bases from V and 0 bases from J; bases unmatched to any gene: 9. Germline CDR1 and CDR2: SGHRS and YFSETQ.

The chain recombines TRBV7-2 with TRBJ1-1, with D perhaps TRBD1 (5 bases). The germline V and J ends were trimmed by 1 base and 0 bases, with 9 bases remaining between them. Germline V lookup: CDR1 SGHTA, CDR2 FQGNSA. This CDR3 is 15 amino acids long. Written as DNA, the CDR3 is TGTGCCAGCAGCTTAGTTAAGGGGTTGAACACTGAAGCTTTCTTT. It translates to CASSLVKGLNTEAFF.